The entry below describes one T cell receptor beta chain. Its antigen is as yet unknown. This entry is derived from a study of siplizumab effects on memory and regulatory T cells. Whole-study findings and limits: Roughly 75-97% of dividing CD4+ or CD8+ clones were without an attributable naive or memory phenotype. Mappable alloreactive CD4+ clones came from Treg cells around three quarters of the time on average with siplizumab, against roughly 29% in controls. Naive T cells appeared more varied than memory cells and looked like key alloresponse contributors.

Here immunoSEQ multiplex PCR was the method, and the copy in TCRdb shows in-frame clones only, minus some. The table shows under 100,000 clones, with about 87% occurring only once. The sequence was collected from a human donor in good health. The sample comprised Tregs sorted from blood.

Here the CDR3 reads CASNPGSTDTQYF. In nucleotides, the CDR3 is TGTGCCAGTAACCCAGGGAGCACAGATACGCAGTATTTT. The chain combines TRBV5-8 with TRBJ2-3, with a tentative D call TRBD1 (5 bases). Trimming left V 8 bases short and J 0 bases short, with 10 bases between. The CDR3 covers 13 residues. The germline CDR1 and CDR2 sequences are SGHTS and YDEGEE.